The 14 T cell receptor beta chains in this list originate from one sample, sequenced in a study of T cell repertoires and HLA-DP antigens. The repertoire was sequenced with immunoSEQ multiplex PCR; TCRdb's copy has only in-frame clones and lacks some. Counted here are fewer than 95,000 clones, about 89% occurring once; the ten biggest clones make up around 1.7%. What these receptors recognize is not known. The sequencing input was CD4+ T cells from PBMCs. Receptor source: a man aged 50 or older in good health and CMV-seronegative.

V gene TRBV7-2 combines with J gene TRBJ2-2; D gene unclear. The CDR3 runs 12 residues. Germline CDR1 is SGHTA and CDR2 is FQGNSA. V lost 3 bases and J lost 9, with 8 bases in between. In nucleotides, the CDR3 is TGTGCCAGCAGCTTTATTGGCAGGGAGCTGTTTTTT. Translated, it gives CASSFIGRELFF.

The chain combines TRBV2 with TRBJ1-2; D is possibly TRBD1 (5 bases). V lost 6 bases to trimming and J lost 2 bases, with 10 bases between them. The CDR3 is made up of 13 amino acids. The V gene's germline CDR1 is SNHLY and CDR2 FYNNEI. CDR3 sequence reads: CASSPRQNYGYTF. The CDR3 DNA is TGTGCCAGCAGCCCACGACAGAACTATGGCTACACCTTC.

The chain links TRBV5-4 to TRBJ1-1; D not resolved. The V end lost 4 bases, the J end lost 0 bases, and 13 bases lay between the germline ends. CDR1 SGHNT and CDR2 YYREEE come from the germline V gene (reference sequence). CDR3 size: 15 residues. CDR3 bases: TGTGCCAGCAGCCCTACCGAACGTTTGAACACTGAAGCTTTCTTT. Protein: CASSPTERLNTEAFF.

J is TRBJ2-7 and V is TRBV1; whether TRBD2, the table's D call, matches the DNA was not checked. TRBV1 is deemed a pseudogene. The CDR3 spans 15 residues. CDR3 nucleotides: TGCACCAGCAGCCCCCGGACTAGCGGGAGCCACGAGCAGTACTTC. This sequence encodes CTSSPRTSGSHEQYF.

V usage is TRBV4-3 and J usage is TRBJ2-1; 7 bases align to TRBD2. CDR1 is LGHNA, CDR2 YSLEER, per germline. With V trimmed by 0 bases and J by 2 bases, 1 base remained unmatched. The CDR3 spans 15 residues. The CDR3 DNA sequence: TGCGCCAGCAGCCAAGAGGGGGGGGCCTACAATGAGCAGTTCTTC. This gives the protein CASSQEGGAYNEQFF.

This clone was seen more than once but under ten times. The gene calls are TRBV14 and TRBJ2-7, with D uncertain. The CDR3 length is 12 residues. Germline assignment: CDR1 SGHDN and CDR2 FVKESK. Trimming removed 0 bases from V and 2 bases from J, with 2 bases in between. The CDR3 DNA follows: TGTGCCAGCAGCCAAGATACCTACGAGCAGTACTTC. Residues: CASSQDTYEQYF.

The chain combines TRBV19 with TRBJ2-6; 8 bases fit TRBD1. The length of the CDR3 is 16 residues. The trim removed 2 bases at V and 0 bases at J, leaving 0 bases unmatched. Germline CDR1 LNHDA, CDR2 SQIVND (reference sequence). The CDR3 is CASSITGGSGANVLTF. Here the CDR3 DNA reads TGTGCCAGTAGTATAACAGGGGGCTCTGGGGCCAACGTCCTGACTTTC.

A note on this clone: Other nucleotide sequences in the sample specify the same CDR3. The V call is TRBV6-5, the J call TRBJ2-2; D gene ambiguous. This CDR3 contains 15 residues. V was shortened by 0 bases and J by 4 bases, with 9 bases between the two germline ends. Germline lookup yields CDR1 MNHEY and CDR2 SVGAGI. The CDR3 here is CASSYSGRPTGELFF. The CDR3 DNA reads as TGTGCCAGCAGTTACTCAGGCAGACCCACCGGGGAGCTGTTTTTT.

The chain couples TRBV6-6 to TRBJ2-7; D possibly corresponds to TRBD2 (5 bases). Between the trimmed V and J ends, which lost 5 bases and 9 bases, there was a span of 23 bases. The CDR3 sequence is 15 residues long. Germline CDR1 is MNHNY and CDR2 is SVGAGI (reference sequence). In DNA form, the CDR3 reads TGTGCCAGCAGTATTCATAGAGGGCAGCCGGGCTCGCAGTACTTC. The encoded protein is CASSIHRGQPGSQYF.

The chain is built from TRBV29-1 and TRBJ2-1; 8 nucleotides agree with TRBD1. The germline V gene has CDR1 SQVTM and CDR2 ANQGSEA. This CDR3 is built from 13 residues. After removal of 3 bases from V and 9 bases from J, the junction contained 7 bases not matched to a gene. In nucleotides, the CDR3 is TGCAGCGTTGACCGGACAGGGTTAAGTGAGCAGTTCTTC. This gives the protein CSVDRTGLSEQFF.

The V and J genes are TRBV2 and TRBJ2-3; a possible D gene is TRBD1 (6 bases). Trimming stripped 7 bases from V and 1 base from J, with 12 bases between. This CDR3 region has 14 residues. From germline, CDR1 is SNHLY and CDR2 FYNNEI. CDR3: CASKRQVRTDTQYF. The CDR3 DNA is TGTGCCAGCAAGCGACAGGTACGCACAGATACGCAGTATTTT.

In nucleotides, the CDR3 is TGTGCCAGCAGTTTACTCACAGGGCCCCAGACCCAGTACTTC. It codes for CASSLLTGPQTQYF. This sequence joins TRBV27 and TRBJ2-5, with D tentatively TRBD1 (6 bases). This CDR3 has 14 residues. V was shortened by 2 bases and J by 6 bases, with 13 bases between the two germline ends. CDR1 MNHEY and CDR2 SMNVEV come from the germline V gene (reference sequence).

CDR3 DNA sequence: TGTGCCAGCAGCCCGGGACAGGGGATAGAGACCCAGTACTTC. Its translation: CASSPGQGIETQYF. The genes are TRBV5-8 and TRBJ2-5; TRBD1 matches 10 bases. With 4 bases clipped from V and 4 bases from J, the junction kept 4 bases outside the gene matches. Germline loops: CDR1 SGHTS, CDR2 YDEGEE. This CDR3 has 14 amino acids.

CDR3 sequence reads: CASSLTDTQYF. The CDR3 DNA is TGTGCCAGCAGTCTCACAGATACGCAGTATTTT. The V call is TRBV6-6, the J call TRBJ2-3; D not certain. CDR3 length: 11 amino acids. Germline assignment: CDR1 MNHNY and CDR2 SVGAGI (reference sequence). Trimming took off 5 bases at V and 2 bases at J, with 2 bases between the two ends.